These 32 T cell receptor beta chains originate from one sample sequenced in a study of shared clonotypes between healthy human individuals. Only in-frame clones appear in the TCRdb table, and some are missing; sequencing was by immunoSEQ multiplex PCR. The data contain 2 million to 2.5 million clones, 85% to 95% of them singletons. Sequenced: naive CD4+ T cells from PBMCs. Stated subset: CD45RA+ positively selected. The receptors stem from a man between 18 and 35 years old in good health. Some clones in this sample may be carry-over from other donors' samples.

The chain employs TRBV28 and TRBJ1-4, with D perhaps TRBD1 (5 bases). Germline V lookup: CDR1 MDHEN, CDR2 SYDVKM. This CDR3 region has 15 residues. Trimming pared 5 bases from V and 8 bases from J, leaving 18 bases between. For the CDR3, the DNA is TGTGCCAGCAGTCGAACGGAGGGGTCGGTCGAAAAACTGTTTTTT. Protein product: CASSRTEGSVEKLFF.

The J gene is TRBJ2-5, the V gene TRBV29-1; D is uncertain. The CDR3 has 14 amino acids. CDR1 and CDR2 (germline): SQVTM, ANQGSEA. V lost 3 bases to trimming and J lost 0 bases, with 11 bases between them. The CDR3 is CSVEAREYQETQYF. DNA of the CDR3: TGCAGCGTTGAGGCTAGAGAGTACCAAGAGACCCAGTACTTC. The whole variable domain, remainder taken from reference TRBV29-1 and TRBJ2-5, is SAVISQKPSRDICQRGTSLTIQCQVDSQVTMMFWYRQQPGQSLTLIATANQGSEATYESGFVIDKFPISRPNLTFSTLTVSNMSPEDSSIYLCSVEAREYQETQYFGPGTRLLVL.

The CDR3, as DNA: TGTGCCAGCAGCTTAACTAGCGGGAGTCGCGAGCAGTACTTC. Translating gives CASSLTSGSREQYF. The chain employs TRBV7-6 and TRBJ2-7; 11 bases match TRBD2. Looked up from germline, CDR1 is SGHVS and CDR2 is FNYEAQ. This CDR3 is 14 amino acids long. Unmatched junction bases numbered 3, after V lost 2 bases and J lost 6 bases.

This clone was counted a single time. This chain connects TRBV7-6 to TRBJ2-5; D gene uncertain. With 5 bases removed from V and 0 bases from J, the gap between germline ends came to 7 bases. This CDR3 comprises 13 residues. CDR1 and CDR2 (germline): SGHVS, FNYEAQ. CDR3 nucleotide sequence: TGTGCCAGCAGCATACCAAACCAAGAGACCCAGTACTTC. Translating gives CASSIPNQETQYF.

DNA of the CDR3: TGTGCCAGCAGCTTGGCCGGGGTTAGCGGCTACAATGAGCAGTTCTTC. Its translation: CASSLAGVSGYNEQFF. V gene TRBV5-4 combines with J gene TRBJ2-1, with a tentative D call TRBD2 (6 bases). The germline CDR1 and CDR2 sequences are SGHNT and YYREEE (reference sequence). Trimming removed 0 bases from V and 3 bases from J, with 13 bases in between. The CDR3 covers 16 residues.

On this clone: The sample carries other DNA sequences with the same CDR3. V gene TRBV27 combines with J gene TRBJ2-3; D remains ambiguous. The CDR3 consists of 13 residues. Germline assignment: CDR1 MNHEY and CDR2 SMNVEV (reference sequence). Trimming stripped 2 bases from V and 2 bases from J, with 5 bases between. The CDR3 sequence is CASSLGNTDTQYF. DNA of the CDR3: TGTGCCAGCAGTTTAGGGAACACAGATACGCAGTATTTT.

V and J are TRBV5-1 and TRBJ2-5; 9 bases map to TRBD1. The CDR3 totals 15 residues. Germline values: CDR1 SGHRS, CDR2 YFSETQ. Trimming took 4 bases from V and 4 from J; bases not matched to a gene: 8. DNA of the CDR3: TGCGCCAGCAGCGGGGGGACAGGGATAGGAGAGACCCAGTACTTC. This codes for CASSGGTGIGETQYF.

The chain has TRBV4-1 and TRBJ1-2; 8 bases map to TRBD1. The CDR3 extends over 14 amino acids. The V gene end was trimmed by 0 bases and the J gene end by 6 bases; junction bases not matched to a gene: 3. Germline V lookup: CDR1 MGHRA, CDR2 YSYEKL. The CDR3 sequence: CASSQDRGQNGYTF. CDR3 DNA: TGCGCCAGCAGCCAAGACAGGGGGCAAAATGGCTACACCTTC.

The chain is built from TRBV5-1 and TRBJ1-1; the match to TRBD1 covers 7 bases. CDR3 size: 14 residues. Germline V gene data show CDR1 as SGHRS and CDR2 as YFSETQ. Trimming cost V 2 bases and J 7 bases; bases outside gene matches: 8. CDR3 amino acids: CASSLTRDSGEAFF. The CDR3 DNA reads as TGCGCCAGCAGCTTAACCCGGGACAGCGGTGAAGCTTTCTTT.

The genes are TRBV6-7 and TRBJ1-2; 9 bases fit TRBD1. TRBV6-7 counts as an open reading frame of uncertain function. The ends lost 7 bases at V and 1 base at J; junction bases unmatched: 13. CDR3 length: 17 residues. CDR3 DNA sequence: TGTGCCAGCACCTTGGGAGAAAGGGACAGGGATAACTATGGCTACACCTTC. Translated: CASTLGERDRDNYGYTF.

As concerns this clone: Lacking the conserved final phenylalanine or tryptophan, this CDR3 likely reflects a read error. The J gene is TRBJ1-2, the V gene TRBV20-1, with no clear D. V lost 6 bases and J lost 8, with 13 bases in between. Germline CDR1 reads DFQATT; CDR2 reads SNEGSKA (reference sequence). The CDR3 sequence is 11 residues long. The CDR3 region is CSAHSSTGYTL. As DNA, the CDR3 is TGCAGTGCACACTCAAGCACAGGCTACACCCTC.

On this clone itself: The germline gene is not matched at one end of the junction; a read error may be the cause. J is TRBJ2-7 and V is TRBV7-9; D call uncertain. The CDR3 covers 12 residues. Germline V CDR1 and CDR2: SEHNR, FQNEAQ (reference sequence). CDR3 DNA: TGTGCCAGCAGCATTGAAACCGCCTGGGTGGTCTTC. Translating it yields CASSIETAWVVF. The whole variable domain, filled in from reference TRBV7-9 and TRBJ2-7, reads DTGVSQNPRHKITKRGQNVTFRCDPISEHNRLYWYRQTLGQGPEFLTYFQNEAQLEKSRLLSDRFSAERPKGSFSTLEIQRTEQGDSAMYLCASSIETAWVVFGPGTRLTVT.

Of note for this clone: Other DNA sequences in this specimen translate into the identical CDR3. This chain uses TRBV28 with TRBJ1-1; D might be TRBD1 (5 bases). Germline V gene sequence: CDR1 MDHEN, CDR2 SYDVKM. This CDR3 region has 13 residues. Trimming removed 6 bases from V and 2 bases from J, with 10 bases in between. Here the CDR3 reads CASSSRGNTEAFF. The CDR3 nucleotides are TGTGCCAGCAGCTCTCGGGGCAACACTGAAGCTTTCTTT.

The chain links TRBV30 to TRBJ1-3; the D gene is possibly TRBD1 (5 bases). The CDR3 is 16 amino acids. Trimming cost V 1 base and J 3 bases, with 16 bases left between them. In germline, CDR1 is GTSNPN, CDR2 SVGIG (reference sequence). The CDR3 nucleotides are TGTGCCTGGAGTGATCAGGGATTTATCCTTGGAAACACCATATATTTT. The encoded protein is CAWSDQGFILGNTIYF. The full variable domain, in which reference TRBV30 and TRBJ1-3 provide the parts outside the CDR3, is SQTIHQWPATLVQPVGSPLSLECTVEGTSNPNLYWYRQAAGRGLQLLFYSVGIGQISSEVPQNLSASRPQDRQFILSSKKLLLSDSGFYLCAWSDQGFILGNTIYFGEGSWLTVV.

The chain recombines TRBV25-1 with TRBJ1-2, with 8 nucleotides matching TRBD1. V lost 3 bases, J lost 4 bases, and 4 bases stayed unmatched. Germline values: CDR1 MGHDK, CDR2 SYGVNS. This CDR3 is built from 14 residues. CDR3 protein: CASSDSGQGYGYTF. The CDR3 DNA reads as TGTGCCAGCAGTGACTCAGGACAGGGCTATGGCTACACCTTC.

This chain joins TRBV19 and TRBJ2-7; D call uncertain. V was pared by 5 bases and J by 2 bases, with 13 bases between. CDR1 LNHDA and CDR2 SQIVND come from the germline V gene (reference sequence). This CDR3 comprises 14 residues. DNA for the CDR3: TGTGCCAGTAGTTCCCCGGCAACCACCTACGAGCAGTACTTC. It translates to CASSSPATTYEQYF.

This sequence joins TRBV19 and TRBJ2-7; the D is unclear. Germline-derived CDR1 and CDR2 are LNHDA and SQIVND (reference sequence). V lost 9 bases to trimming and J lost 2 bases, with 17 bases between them. The CDR3 is made up of 14 amino acids. As DNA, the CDR3 is TGTGCCAGCCGCCCTGGCGGCACGACCTACGAGCAGTACTTC. This sequence encodes CASRPGGTTYEQYF.

This chain joins TRBV7-2 and TRBJ2-7; tentative D call: TRBD2 (5 bases). This CDR3 contains 14 residues. In germline, CDR1 is SGHTA, CDR2 FQGNSA. Trimming took off 5 bases at V and 3 bases at J, with 14 bases between the two ends. The CDR3 spells CASSPPSRVYEQYF. As DNA, the CDR3 is TGTGCCAGCAGCCCTCCTAGCAGAGTCTACGAGCAGTACTTC.

This chain links TRBV14 with TRBJ2-7; D might be TRBD1 (6 bases). The CDR3 contains 18 residues. V lost 4 bases, J lost 3 bases, and 25 bases lay in between. CDR1 and CDR2 (germline): SGHDN, FVKESK. The CDR3 sequence: CASSRHLQGHRAGYEQYF. CDR3 DNA sequence: TGTGCCAGCAGCCGGCACTTACAGGGACACAGAGCAGGCTACGAGCAGTACTTC.

This clone was seen more than once but under ten times. CDR3 region: CASTPSANSGNTIYF. The CDR3 nucleotides are TGTGCCAGCACCCCATCGGCTAACTCTGGAAACACCATATATTTT. The genes are TRBV11-2 and TRBJ1-3; no reliable D call. Per the germline V gene, CDR1 is SGHAT and CDR2 is FQNNGV. The CDR3 is 15 amino acids. V was cut by 7 bases and J by 0 bases, with 13 bases left in between.

The rearrangement links TRBV28 to TRBJ1-2, with TRBD1 matching over 10 bases. This CDR3 comprises 15 residues. In germline, CDR1 is MDHEN, CDR2 SYDVKM. Losses at the gene ends were 6 bases for V and 0 bases for J; bases not matched to a gene: 4. The CDR3 nucleotides are TGTGCCAGCAGACGACAGGGGGCCACTAACTATGGCTACACCTTC. Translated: CASRRQGATNYGYTF.

This chain connects TRBV5-3 to TRBJ2-1, with no clear D. TRBV5-3 belongs to the ORF category, with a function that is uncertain. CDR3 size: 14 residues. Trimming took 2 bases from V and 0 from J, leaving 6 bases between them. This CDR3 reads CARSLPGSYNEQFF. The DNA of the CDR3 is TGTGCCAGAAGCTTACCTGGCTCCTACAATGAGCAGTTCTTC.

The chain links TRBV5-4 to TRBJ1-5; D is uncertain. Trimming shortened V by 0 bases and J by 6 bases, and 7 bases separated the two germline ends. The CDR3 has 13 amino acids. Germline V CDR1 and CDR2: SGHNT, YYREEE (reference sequence). DNA for the CDR3: TGTGCCAGCAGCTTGGGTGTGGCTCAGCCCCAGCATTTT. Its protein product is CASSLGVAQPQHF. Together with reference TRBV5-4 and TRBJ1-5, the CDR3 gives the full variable domain: ETGVTQSPTHLIKTRGQQVTLRCSSQSGHNTVSWYQQALGQGPQFIFQYYREEENGRGNFPPRFSGLQFPNYSSELNVNALELDDSALYLCASSLGVAQPQHFGDGTRLSIL.

The CDR3 nucleotides are TGTGCCAGCAGCTTGGCCCGTGGCCGGAGAGTAGGCCAGCCCCAGCATTTT. Translated, it gives CASSLARGRRVGQPQHF. The chain joins TRBV5-4 to TRBJ1-5; D is unclear. Germline lookup yields CDR1 SGHNT and CDR2 YYREEE (reference sequence). This CDR3 comprises 17 residues. Trimming took 0 bases from V and 7 from J, leaving 20 bases between them.

This CDR3 reads CASSYSDTHSGNTIYF. In DNA form, the CDR3 reads TGTGCCAGCAGTTACTCTGACACTCACTCTGGAAACACCATATATTTT. This chain links TRBV6-5 with TRBJ1-3; D not certain. Germline CDR1 and CDR2: MNHEY and SVGAGI. The ends were cut back, 0 bases at V and 0 bases at J, with 9 bases in the middle. This CDR3 contains 16 residues.

The chain is built from TRBV28 and TRBJ2-3; a possible D gene is TRBD2 (5 bases). Between the trimmed V and J ends, which lost 8 bases and 0 bases, there was a span of 12 bases. CDR3 length: 14 residues. CDR1 and CDR2 from the germline V gene are MDHEN and SYDVKM. For the CDR3, the DNA is TGTGCCAGCGGGATTGGAGGTAGCACAGATACGCAGTATTTT. Translated: CASGIGGSTDTQYF.

The chain recombines TRBV18 with TRBJ2-7, with unresolved D. The length of the CDR3 is 13 residues. CDR1 and CDR2 (germline): KGHSH, LQKENI. The V and J ends lost 3 bases and 9 bases respectively, with 15 bases between them. CDR3 in DNA: TGTGCCAGCTCACCTTATCCACAGTTCGGGCAGTACTTC. Translated, it gives CASSPYPQFGQYF.

The chain employs TRBV9 and TRBJ2-5; D is unresolved. The germline gives CDR1 SGDLS, CDR2 YYNGEE. The CDR3 runs 15 residues. V was pared by 3 bases and J by 2 bases, with 14 bases between. Here the CDR3 reads CASSAPGPLQETQYF. The CDR3 bases are TGTGCCAGCAGCGCTCCCGGACCCCTTCAAGAGACCCAGTACTTC.

The J gene is TRBJ2-1, the V gene TRBV7-2; D perhaps matches TRBD1 (6 bases). The CDR3 is 13 amino acids. Germline-derived CDR1 and CDR2 are SGHTA and FQGNSA. The germline V and J ends were trimmed by 1 base and 7 bases, with 8 bases remaining between them. CDR3 nucleotide sequence: TGTGCCAGCAGCTTAGGGACAGTTAATGAGCAGTTCTTC. Protein: CASSLGTVNEQFF.

CDR3 sequence reads: CASSYHRVDYGYTF. In DNA form, the CDR3 reads TGTGCCAGCAGCTACCACAGGGTTGACTATGGCTACACCTTC. This sequence joins TRBV7-2 and TRBJ1-2, with D possibly TRBD1 on 6 matching bases. Germline CDR1 SGHTA, CDR2 FQGNSA. V lost 4 bases and J 3 bases, leaving 12 bases between the germline ends. This CDR3 has 14 residues.

This chain joins TRBV28 and TRBJ2-7; D is perhaps TRBD1 (7 bases). The CDR3 loop spans 15 amino acids. V lost 2 bases and J lost 2, with 13 bases in between. Germline V CDR1 and CDR2: MDHEN, SYDVKM. CDR3 loop: CASSLVSGGPYEQYF. The CDR3 nucleotides read TGTGCCAGCAGTTTAGTATCAGGGGGGCCCTACGAGCAGTACTTC. The full variable domain, in which reference TRBV28 and TRBJ2-7 provide the parts outside the CDR3, is DVKVTQSSRYLVKRTGEKVFLECVQDMDHENMFWYRQDPGLGLRLIYFSYDVKMKEKGDIPEGYSVSREKKERFSLILESASTNQTSMYLCASSLVSGGPYEQYFGPGTRLTVT.

This clone was picked up a small number of times. V gene TRBV28 combines with J gene TRBJ2-1; 7 bases match TRBD1. The CDR3 contains 15 residues. Per germline, CDR1 MDHEN and CDR2 SYDVKM. Trimming took 2 bases from V and 2 from J; bases not matched to a gene: 3. The CDR3 loop reads CASSLQDRAYNEQFF. As DNA, the CDR3 is TGTGCCAGCAGTTTACAAGACAGGGCCTACAATGAGCAGTTCTTC.